This TCR beta chain was obtained from a study of blood T cell repertoires in COVID-19. Study as a whole: There were acute and convalescent COVID-19 samples, and they came from the United States, Italy and Spain. Sample material is recorded as cDNA or gDNA derived from T cells, B-cell-depleted T cells, or PBMCs.

Authors' processing steps: Reference gene primer amplification yielded estimated nucleated cell counts. The table came from immunoSEQ multiplex PCR; TCRdb's copy has only in-frame clones and leaves some out. V and J calls and clone size are copied from that table; D and trimming were computed from the DNA. The repertoire includes 35,000 to 45,000 clones, over 75% of them detected once, and roughly 32% sits in the top ten. The CDR3 is 16 residues long. Trimming cost V 2 bases and J 6 bases; bases outside gene matches: 7. Germline CDR1 reads KGHSH; CDR2 reads LQKENI. The chain has TRBV18 and TRBJ2-3; TRBD2 matches 11 bases. Sequenced: peripheral blood. The TCR was taken from a man aged 65-85 years with active COVID-19. The CDR3 DNA reads as TGTGCCAGCTCACCATTGCCTAGCGGGGGGATGGATACGCAGTATTTT. It codes for CASSPLPSGGMDTQYF.